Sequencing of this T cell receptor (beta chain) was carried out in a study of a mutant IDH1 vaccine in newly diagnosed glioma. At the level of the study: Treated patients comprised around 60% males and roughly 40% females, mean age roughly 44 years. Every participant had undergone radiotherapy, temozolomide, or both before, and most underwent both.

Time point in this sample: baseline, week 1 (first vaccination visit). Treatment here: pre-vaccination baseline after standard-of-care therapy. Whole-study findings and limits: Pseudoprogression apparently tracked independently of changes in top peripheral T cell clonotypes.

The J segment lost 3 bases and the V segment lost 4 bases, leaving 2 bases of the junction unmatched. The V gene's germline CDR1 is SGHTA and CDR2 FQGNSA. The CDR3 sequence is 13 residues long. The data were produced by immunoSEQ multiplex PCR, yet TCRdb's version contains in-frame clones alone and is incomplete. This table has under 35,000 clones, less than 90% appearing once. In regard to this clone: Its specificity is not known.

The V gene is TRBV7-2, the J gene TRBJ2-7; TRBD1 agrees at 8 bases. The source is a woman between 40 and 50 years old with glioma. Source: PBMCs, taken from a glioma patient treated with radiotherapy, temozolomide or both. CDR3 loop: CASSWGQVYEQYF. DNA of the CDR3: TGTGCCAGCAGCTGGGGACAGGTCTACGAGCAGTACTTC.